The 5 T cell receptor beta chains below were found in one sample sequenced in a study of identical twins. TCRdb re-derived calls from the 5' RACE reads in MiXCR, one entry per CDR3 protein. The sample has some 630,000 distinct CDR3 sequences, just over 7% seen once. The sample was also reused in another study, on yellow fever vaccine responses in identical twins.

Sequenced material: PBMCs. These receptors came from a woman aged 18-30 years in good health.

This sequence joins TRBV2 and TRBJ2-1; 9 bases are shared with TRBD2. V shed 6 bases, J shed 7 bases, and the junction held 4 bases outside the gene matches. The germline CDR1 and CDR2 sequences are SNHLY and FYNNEI. This CDR3 is built from 13 residues. The CDR3 nucleotides read TGTGCCAGCAGGCCTAGCGGGACAAATGAGCAGTTCTTC. This encodes CASRPSGTNEQFF.

The chain links TRBV20-1 to TRBJ2-1, with no clear D. The germline V and J ends were trimmed by 2 bases and 0 bases, with 14 bases remaining between them. Germline loops: CDR1 DFQATT, CDR2 SNEGSKA (reference sequence). CDR3 length equals 16 residues. Written as DNA, the CDR3 is TGCAGTGCTAGACTTCTTCAGTTGAGCTCCTACAATGAGCAGTTCTTC. Translation: CSARLLQLSSYNEQFF.

This clonotype came up a few times. Just one base apart from a much larger clone, this may be a read error. The V call is TRBV2, the J call TRBJ1-1; 8 bases agree with TRBD1. The CDR3 covers 13 residues. V gave up 7 bases and J gave up 0 bases; unmatched junction bases: 1. The germline gives CDR1 SNHLY, CDR2 FYNNEI. The CDR3 loop reads CASKGQVNTEAFF. The CDR3 DNA reads as TGTGCCAGCAAGGGACAGGTGAACACTGAAGCTTTCTTT.

This clonotype has a handful of counts. The rearrangement links TRBV5-1 to TRBJ2-1, with 9 bases identical to TRBD2. This CDR3 has 15 amino acids. The V and J ends lost 1 base and 5 bases, in that order; junction bases with no gene match: 4. Per germline, CDR1 SGHRS and CDR2 YFSETQ. The CDR3 nucleotides are TGCGCCAGCAGCTTGACTAGCGGGTTTAACAATGAGCAGTTCTTC. The encoded protein is CASSLTSGFNNEQFF.

This clonotype was seen many times. V is TRBV15 and J is TRBJ1-1; D is undetermined. The germline V gene has CDR1 LNHNV and CDR2 YYDKDF (reference sequence). The V and J ends lost 0 bases and 0 bases respectively, with 8 bases between them. CDR3 length: 15 residues. In nucleotides, the CDR3 is TGTGCCACCAGCAGAGATAGACAAATGAACACTGAAGCTTTCTTT. Its protein is CATSRDRQMNTEAFF.